This TCR beta chain originates from a study of cytomegalovirus exposure and HLA in healthy donors (dated by TCRdb to about 2017). A note on the overall study: An earlier analysis of 550 to 700 of the donors reported more than 250 Gb of sequence data and around 120 million unique TCR beta sequences from some 180 million T cells. Roughly 300 gigabases of sequencing data and tens of millions of unique TCR sequences made up an early release that covered approximately 650 HLA-typed donors. Of the 350 to 450 genotyped donors, roughly 80% fell in the genetic ancestry cluster associated with self-reported Caucasian donors. The study aimed to test whether cataloging public T cell receptors could reveal signatures of past pathogen exposure. The T cell repertoires of 666 subjects were profiled by immunosequencing and related to cytomegalovirus serostatus. Along with the roughly 670-subject first cohort, a separate validation cohort of over a hundred different subjects was used. To predict cytomegalovirus infection status, the study combined high-throughput TCR immunosequencing, statistical association of individual TCRs with disease status, and machine learning. A later analysis re-examined previously published TCR beta repertoires from more than 650 donors and added high-resolution HLA genotyping to investigate patterns of TCR occurrence. The later analysis used no new phenotypic data to find candidate immune exposures, relying instead on TCR beta sequences and their occurrence across donors. An earlier analysis of 587 of the donors used high-throughput TCR beta sequencing to judge whether each TCR beta V gene segment behaved as functional or pseudogenic. Donor age, sex, ethnicity and CMV serostatus were compiled alongside the repertoire data. Genome-wide SNP genotypes for about 60% of the roughly 700 donors were used in a later genetic analysis, which treated that subset as a discovery cohort. Every discovery cohort repertoire had been produced on one sequencing platform. HLA typing included class I and class II loci at four-digit resolution. The number of typed donors differed by locus: about 620-640 for A, B, C, DRB1 and DQB1; 500 to 550 for DQA1; 606 for DPA1; and about 450 for DPB1. Roughly five DR-DQ haplotypes were handled as single units for association and clustering, since linkage in the cohort was strong. On average, around 230,000 unique TCR beta nucleotide sequences were sequenced per donor among a few hundred genotyped donors of the cohort, with roughly 18% of those sequences being non-productive.

The cohort was made up of under 800 healthy bone marrow donors. Cohort members were all nominally healthy when sampled, although unrecorded immune exposures were likely present. The donor was CMV seronegative and was included in the group of a few hundred seronegative cohort members. Every donor gave a peripheral blood sample, and the peripheral blood mononuclear cells from that sample were used for TCR beta sequencing. Genomic DNA extraction from the blood cell samples was performed with the Qiagen DNeasy Blood Extraction Kit. Libraries came from the immunoSEQ multiplex PCR assay. For the multiplex PCR, a mixture combining 60 forward primers for TCR Vbeta segments and 13 reverse primers for TCR Jbeta segments was used. A multiplex PCR assay on genomic DNA amplified the CDR3 region of rearranged TCR beta genes. The amplified TCR beta libraries were sequenced on the Illumina HiSeq System as 87-base-pair reads. Processing in the source paper ran as follows. A later analysis counted tens of millions of unique TCR beta chains across the 690 or so repertoires, and some 11 million of these chains were shared by at least two donors. To remove PCR and sequencing errors, raw reads were error-corrected and collapsed into unique sequences using a nearest-neighbor algorithm that merged closely related sequences. CDR3 sequences were aligned to IMGT reference sequences to assign V, D and J gene segments. For a sequence to be retained, at least a six-nucleotide match to both a V gene segment and a J gene segment was required. A rearrangement counted as productive if the CDR3 had no stop codons and remained in frame with V and J, and every other rearrangement counted as non-productive. Following IMGT convention, CDR3 was defined as the stretch from the second conserved V-encoded cysteine to the conserved J-encoded phenylalanine. In an earlier analysis of roughly 580 of the donors, sequences lacking an unambiguous match to a single V gene segment were excluded. An earlier analysis of 587 of the donors called V segments functional above 56.7% productive rearrangements and segregating when the between-donor standard deviation exceeded 5%. A statistical classification framework was built to diagnose cytomegalovirus status from the catalog of TCR beta chain sequences. A later analysis assigned V and J genes by comparing TCR nucleotide sequences with IMGT/GENE-DB human TR gene sequences. Using the TCRdist pipeline, a later analysis assigned CDR3 sequences along with most-parsimonious VDJ recombination scenarios. In a later analysis, every TCR beta chain was defined by the combination of its CDR3 amino acid sequence and its V-gene family, and reads without a unique V-gene family were dropped. A later analysis removed roughly 590 highly shared, low-generation-probability nucleotide sequences to deal with suspected cross-contamination and a sequencing artifact. In a later analysis, a clonal expansion index for each public chain was calculated from normalized within-repertoire ranks of inferred template counts. In a later analysis, generation probabilities were computed with a VDJ recombination model fitted to out-of-frame rearrangements, and the resulting probabilities were checked against IGoR. Hypergeometric tests were used in a later analysis to score TCR-TCR, TCR-HLA and TCR-CMV co-occurrence, with a repertoire-size bias correction applied to the TCR pairs. To estimate false discovery rates, a later analysis permuted the HLA or CMV assignments 20 times. In a later analysis, co-occurring TCRs were grouped with DBSCAN, and TCRdist sequence similarity was added when clustering was performed within HLA-allele-positive subsets. For co-occurrence clustering, repertoires with fewer than 30,000 or more than 120,000 public chains were excluded, along with roughly 5 repertoires with anomalous nucleotide sharing. What TCRdb holds here is the immuneACCESS table cut down to in-frame rearrangements. Part of the clones is not present; checked against another copy, under half of the missing clones reflect an unresolved V gene, and the others are unexplained. The V and J calls and clone size are taken from that table; D and trimming were inferred from the DNA. The sample table contains 120,000 or so clones; only one count was recorded for 80% of them. Just over 2.5% of the sample is held by the ten biggest clonotypes.

Relative to germline, V is 4 bases shorter and J is 0 bases shorter, with 9 bases between their ends. According to the germline V gene, CDR1 reads MNHNS and CDR2 reads SASEGT. The CDR3 starts with the cysteine, ends with the phenylalanine, and has 14 residues. CDR3 DNA only is kept here, 42 bases in frame from base 1. Turning to this clone: Its antigen has not been determined. Per-base quality was not reported, and no clone a single base away is much larger than it.

Overall study results and their limits: Most TCR sequences were observed very rarely across donors, whereas some public TCRs were present in many individuals. In a later analysis, several top co-occurrence clusters were reported to appear linked to parvovirus B19, influenza, CMV and Epstein-Barr virus. A further reported finding was that TCR beta sequences accurately predicted the HLA-A and HLA-B alleles for most subjects in the first cohort. Some IMGT-functional V segments, including TRBV6-2 and TRBV6-3, could not be told apart with the 87-base-pair reads, so those segments were excluded. A later analysis found that HLA-associated TCR beta chains were more clonally expanded and had lower generation probabilities than equally common non-associated chains. Because some donors lacked HLA typing at each locus, the association tests relied only on the typed subset. Because counts were too low, 15 to 20 rarely observed V segments, including chromosome 9 orphons, were left out of the earlier analysis of some 600 of the donors. Most CMV-associated TCR beta chains appeared to be HLA-restricted in a later analysis, and the HLA associations seemed to be driven largely by CMV exposure. Compared with the roughly 720-donor mean, donors in an Asian-associated ancestry cluster had fewer N-insertions in productive TCRs, according to a later genetic analysis. In a later genetic analysis, a missense DCLRE1C variant was associated with V-gene and J-gene trimming of TCR beta chains, and the association was replicated in an independent cohort. In this cohort, only TCR beta chains were sequenced, and detectable features were limited by the absence of alpha or paired-chain data. According to a later analysis, TCR association rates differed among HLA loci, with DRB1 alleles showing the most associated TCRs and HLA-C alleles showing the fewest. Assigning TCR associations to individual alleles was difficult when HLA alleles, especially DR and DQ, strongly co-occurred. A total of 150 or so TCR beta chains were listed by the study as associated with cytomegalovirus. Three of the identified cytomegalovirus-associated TCR beta chains were confirmed in vitro to be specific for cytomegalovirus antigens. The presence/absence analyses assumed that sequencing depth was roughly uniform across donors, and that assumption may not be true. At a false discovery rate of 0.05, a later analysis linked 15,000 to 20,000 TCR beta sequences to specific HLA alleles. Immune exposure information for the cohort was limited to CMV serostatus. The classifier was reported to diagnose cytomegalovirus status with high specificity and sensitivity in both the original and validation cohorts. An earlier analysis of around 500 of the donors showed that most TCR beta V segments appeared in productive rearrangements either about 87% or about 30% of the time, which broadly matched IMGT annotations. Linkage disequilibrium might explain the correlated functional status among segregating V segments, but an unknown experimental factor could not be ruled out. The authors suggested that the approach could potentially be extended to other disease states and immunological phenotypes. A cluster of highly shared sequence variants was judged likely to represent a technical artifact of the sequencing pipeline.

The receptor's source is a man aged 25 to 45 in good health and CMV-seronegative. The specimen was PBMCs. The V gene is TRBV6-1 and the J gene is TRBJ1-2; the D gene is unclear. The base sequence is TGTGCCAGCAGTGTGGAGGCAGCTAACTATGGCTACACCTTC. This translates into CASSVEAANYGYTF.